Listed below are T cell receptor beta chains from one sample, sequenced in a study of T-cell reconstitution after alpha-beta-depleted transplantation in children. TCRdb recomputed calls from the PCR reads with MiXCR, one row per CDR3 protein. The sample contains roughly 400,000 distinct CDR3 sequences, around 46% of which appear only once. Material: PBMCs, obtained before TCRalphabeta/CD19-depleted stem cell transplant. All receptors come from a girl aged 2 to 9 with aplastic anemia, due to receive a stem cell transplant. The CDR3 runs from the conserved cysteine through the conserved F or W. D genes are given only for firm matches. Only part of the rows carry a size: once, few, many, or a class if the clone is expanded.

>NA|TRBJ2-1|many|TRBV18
CASSQTEGHYNEQFF
TGTGCCAGCTCGCAAACAGAAGGGCACTACAATGAGCAGTTCTTC
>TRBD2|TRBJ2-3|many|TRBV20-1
CSASSSGRKDTQYF
TGCAGTGCTAGTAGCAGCGGGAGGAAAGATACGCAGTATTTT
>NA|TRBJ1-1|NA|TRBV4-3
CASSHGPINTEAFF
TGCGCCAGCAGCCACGGACCGATTAACACTGAAGCTTTCTTT
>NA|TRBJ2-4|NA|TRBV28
CASSLVSGSGIQYF
TGTGCCAGCAGTTTGGTATCCGGGTCCGGCATTCAGTACTTC
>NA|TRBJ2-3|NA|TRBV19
CASTHPSTDTQYF
TGTGCCAGTACCCACCCCAGCACAGATACGCAGTATTTT
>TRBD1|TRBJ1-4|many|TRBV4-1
CASSQIGQGGGEKLFF
TGCGCCAGCAGCCAGATTGGACAGGGAGGGGGGGAAAAACTGTTTTTT
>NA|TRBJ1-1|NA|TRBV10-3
CAISPSGGGTEAFF
TGTGCCATCAGTCCTTCGGGAGGGGGCACTGAAGCTTTCTTT
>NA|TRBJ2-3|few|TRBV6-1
CASSQARGVGTDTQYF
TGTGCCAGCAGTCAAGCCAGGGGTGTTGGCACAGATACGCAGTATTTT
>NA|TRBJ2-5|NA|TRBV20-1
CSATFHPGRGPETQYF
TGCAGTGCTACCTTCCACCCCGGTCGGGGCCCTGAGACCCAGTACTTC
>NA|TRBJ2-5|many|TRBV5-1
CASSLGAGEETQYF
TGCGCCAGCAGCTTGGGGGCAGGGGAAGAGACCCAGTACTTC
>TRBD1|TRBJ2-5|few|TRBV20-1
CSARREPGQGPRATPYF
TGCAGTGCTAGAAGGGAACCGGGACAGGGACCCCGCGCGACCCCCTACTTC
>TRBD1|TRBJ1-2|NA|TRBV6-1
CASTPGQEGWRHYGYTF
TGTGCCAGCACCCCGGGACAGGAAGGTTGGCGCCACTATGGCTACACCTTC
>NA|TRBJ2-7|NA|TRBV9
CASSVDKGTYEQYF
TGTGCCAGCAGCGTAGACAAGGGAACCTACGAGCAGTACTTC
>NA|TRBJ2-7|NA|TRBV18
CASSPPGGSSYEQYF
TGTGCCAGCTCACCACCAGGTGGGAGTTCCTACGAGCAGTACTTC
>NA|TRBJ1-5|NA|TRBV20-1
CSAKGRASNQPQHF
TGCAGTGCCAAAGGACGGGCTAGCAATCAGCCCCAGCATTTT
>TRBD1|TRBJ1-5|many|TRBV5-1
CASSTGDSSNQPQHF
TGCGCCAGCAGCACCGGGGACAGCAGCAATCAGCCCCAGCATTTT
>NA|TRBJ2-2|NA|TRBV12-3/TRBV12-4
CASSFRDTDTGELFF
TGTGCCAGCAGTTTTAGGGACACCGACACCGGGGAGCTGTTTTTT
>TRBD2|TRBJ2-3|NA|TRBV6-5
CASSYSGLDPDTQYF
TGTGCCAGCAGTTACTCGGGACTAGACCCAGATACGCAGTATTTT
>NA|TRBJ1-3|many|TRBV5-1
CASSFSTDSGNTIYF
TGCGCCAGCAGCTTTAGCACGGACTCTGGAAACACCATATATTTT
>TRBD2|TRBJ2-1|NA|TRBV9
CASSGGGLAPYNEQFF
TGTGCCAGCAGCGGGGGGGGACTAGCGCCCTACAATGAGCAGTTCTTC
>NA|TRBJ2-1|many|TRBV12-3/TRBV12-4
CASRQTGTPSSYNEQFF
TGTGCCAGCAGGCAAACCGGGACTCCAAGCTCCTACAATGAGCAGTTCTTC
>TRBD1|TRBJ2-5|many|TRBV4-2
CASSLRQGPRETQYF
TGTGCCAGCAGCCTTCGACAGGGTCCAAGAGAGACCCAGTACTTC
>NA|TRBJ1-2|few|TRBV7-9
CASGISGKDYGYTF
TGTGCCAGCGGCATCTCCGGGAAGGACTATGGCTACACCTTC
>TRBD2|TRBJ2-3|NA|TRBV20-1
CSAYSGRATDTQYF
TGCAGTGCTTATAGCGGGAGGGCCACAGATACGCAGTATTTT
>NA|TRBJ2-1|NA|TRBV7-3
CASSSGLGGNEQFF
TGTGCCAGCAGCTCCGGACTAGGGGGCAATGAGCAGTTCTTC
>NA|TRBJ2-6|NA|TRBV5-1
CASSDDKAGTNVLTF
TGCGCCAGCAGCGACGACAAGGCTGGGACCAACGTCCTGACTTTC
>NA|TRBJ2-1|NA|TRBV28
CASRRGTRNNEQFF
TGTGCCAGCAGAAGGGGGACTCGCAACAATGAGCAGTTCTTC
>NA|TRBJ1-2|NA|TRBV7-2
CASSREIGPYTF
TGTGCCAGCAGCCGAGAAATCGGGCCCTACACCTTC
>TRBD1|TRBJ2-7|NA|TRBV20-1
CSATRTGGHEQYF
TGCAGTGCTACACGGACAGGGGGCCACGAGCAGTACTTC
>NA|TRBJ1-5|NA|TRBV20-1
CSARDPGRINQPQHF
TGCAGTGCTAGAGATCCGGGGCGGATCAATCAGCCCCAGCATTTT
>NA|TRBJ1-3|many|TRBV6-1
CASSGPGLRSGNTIYF
TGTGCCAGCAGCGGACCGGGCCTAAGATCTGGAAACACCATATATTTT
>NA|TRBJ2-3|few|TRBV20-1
CSARDSVHTQYF
TGCAGTGCTAGAGATAGCGTACATACGCAGTATTTT